This TCR beta chain stems from a study of patients and donors after allogeneic stem cell transplantation. TCRdb redid the calling of the RT-PCR reads with MiXCR, one entry per CDR3 protein. This sample has fewer than 250,000 distinct CDR3 sequences, with 13% to 15% found just once. The CDR3 spans 15 residues. Unmatched junction bases numbered 8, after V lost 5 bases and J lost 6 bases. The germline V gene has CDR1 SGHRS and CDR2 YFSETQ. The sequenced sample consisted of blood, either unsorted or a sorted T cell fraction (not recorded which). The V and J genes are TRBV5-1 and TRBJ2-1; 10 nucleotides match TRBD2. The clonotype originates from a human donor who was either an allogeneic HSCT recipient or a stem cell or donor lymphocyte infusion donor (not recorded which). It is not recorded whose cells these are; they may come from a transplant donor. Written as DNA, the CDR3 is TGCGCCAGCAGAGGAGAACTAGCGGGAATCAATGAGCAGTTCTTC. Translated, it gives CASRGELAGINEQFF.